What follows are 5 T cell receptor beta chains derived from one specimen sequenced in a study of spatial heterogeneity in lung cancer. TCRdb reprocessed the 5' RACE reads via MiXCR and lists one record per CDR3 protein. The sample holds fewer than 5,000 distinct CDR3 sequences, about 23% seen once. The time point is: sample taken at primary tumor resection. Sequencing of whole RNA from tumor, nontumor lung or frozen PBMC involved no sorting. The input for sequencing was PBMCs, taken at surgery. The receptors were sampled from a female donor with early-stage non-small cell lung cancer.

This clonotype was observed a few times. This beta chain is off target for a library built for alpha chains, so its abundance means little. The rearrangement links TRBV2 to TRBJ2-5; unclear D gene. The germline V and J ends were trimmed by 1 base and 8 bases, with 8 bases remaining between them. The CDR3 is 12 amino acids. Per the germline V gene, CDR1 is SNHLY and CDR2 is FYNNEI. CDR3: CASSEVAGTQYF. For the CDR3, the DNA is TGTGCCAGCAGTGAAGTAGCCGGCACCCAGTACTTC. The variable domain in full, completed from reference TRBV2 and TRBJ2-5, reads EPEVTQTPSHQVTQMGQEVILRCVPISNHLYFYWYRQILGQKVEFLVSFYNNEISEKSEIFDDQFSVERPDGSNFTLKIRSTKLEDSAMYFCASSEVAGTQYFGPGTRLLVL.

On this clonotype itself: This beta chain represents an off-target read in a library built for alpha chains; its size is of limited meaning. V gene TRBV2 combines with J gene TRBJ1-5; TRBD1 aligns across 7 bases. J lost 7 bases, V lost 3 bases, and 9 bases had no gene match. This CDR3 comprises 15 residues. Per germline, CDR1 SNHLY and CDR2 FYNNEI. The CDR3 sequence: CASSDEQGFIQPQHF. For the CDR3, the DNA is TGTGCCAGCAGTGACGAACAGGGGTTTATCCAGCCCCAGCATTTT. Full variable domain (remainder filled in from reference TRBV2 and TRBJ1-5): EPEVTQTPSHQVTQMGQEVILRCVPISNHLYFYWYRQILGQKVEFLVSFYNNEISEKSEIFDDQFSVERPDGSNFTLKIRSTKLEDSAMYFCASSDEQGFIQPQHFGDGTRLSIL.

This clonotype is labeled medium-sized. The library was prepared for alpha chains; this beta chain is a stray read, so its frequency means little. V usage is TRBV7-2 and J usage is TRBJ1-5; D unclear. The CDR3 is 15 residues long. V lost 0 bases and J 3 bases, leaving 9 bases between the germline ends. Germline lookup yields CDR1 SGHTA and CDR2 FQGNSA. The CDR3 sequence is CASSLARYDNQPQHF. The CDR3, as DNA: TGTGCCAGCAGCTTAGCCAGATATGACAATCAGCCCCAGCATTTT.

As concerns this clonotype: This beta chain turned up in a library designed for alpha chains; as an off-target read, its abundance says little. V is TRBV20-1 and J is TRBJ1-1; a possible D gene is TRBD1 (5 bases). Trimming took off 5 bases at V and 1 base at J, with 11 bases between the two ends. CDR1 is DFQATT, CDR2 SNEGSKA, per germline (reference sequence). The CDR3 spans 13 residues. DNA of the CDR3: TGCAGTGCTCCCCTAGACAGGAACACTGAAGCTTTCTTT. Amino acids: CSAPLDRNTEAFF.

As to this clonotype: The library was prepared for alpha chains; this beta chain is a stray read, so its frequency means little. The chain recombines TRBV5-6 with TRBJ2-5; no reliable D call. Germline V gene data show CDR1 as SGHDT and CDR2 as YYEEEE. The CDR3 runs to 13 residues. Deletions cut 2 bases from V and 4 bases from J, with 9 bases between. CDR3 residues: CASSFPGRETQYF. Written as DNA, the CDR3 is TGTGCCAGCAGCTTCCCAGGTAGAGAGACCCAGTACTTC.